The 19 T cell receptor beta chains listed next were all sequenced from one sample in a study of Tregs in tolerant kidney transplant recipients. Profiled with immunoSEQ multiplex PCR; TCRdb holds only in-frame clones, not every one. The table includes just under 45,000 clones, 95% detected once. Antigens for these TCRs are unknown. The sequenced sample was Tregs from blood cultured with allogeneic cells. Receptors originate from a human donor in good health.

The chain employs TRBV5-1 and TRBJ1-1; D gene uncertain. V lost 0 bases, J lost 4 bases, and 10 bases lay in between. The CDR3 spans 14 residues. The germline V gene has CDR1 SGHRS and CDR2 YFSETQ. This CDR3 is CASSLVSSSTEAFF. The CDR3 nucleotides are TGCGCCAGCAGCTTGGTCAGCTCAAGCACTGAAGCTTTCTTT. The entire variable domain, with the rest obtained from reference TRBV5-1 and TRBJ1-1, is as follows: KAGVTQTPRYLIKTRGQQVTLSCSPISGHRSVSWYQQTPGQGLQFLFEYFSETQRNKGNFPGRFSGRQFSNSRSEMNVSTLELGDSALYLCASSLVSSSTEAFFGQGTRLTVV.

In this sample, this clone turned up once. CDR3 amino acids: CASMASRETQYF. The CDR3, as DNA: TGTGCCAGCATGGCTAGTCGAGAGACCCAGTACTTC. V usage is TRBV2 and J usage is TRBJ2-5; D remains ambiguous. Trimming removed 7 bases from V and 4 bases from J, with 10 bases in between. CDR1 SNHLY and CDR2 FYNNEI come from the germline V gene. The CDR3 consists of 12 residues.

The rearrangement links TRBV5-1 to TRBJ2-4; TRBD2 matches 7 bases. Losses at the gene ends were 7 bases for V and 3 bases for J; bases not matched to a gene: 4. This CDR3 region has 13 residues. Per germline, CDR1 SGHRS and CDR2 YFSETQ. CDR3 sequence reads: CASGEGNKNIQYF. CDR3 nucleotides: TGCGCCAGCGGGGAGGGAAACAAAAACATTCAGTACTTC.

The V gene is TRBV13, the J gene TRBJ2-1; TRBD1 aligns across 9 bases. V was pared by 5 bases and J by 6 bases, with 20 bases of the junction left unmatched. The CDR3 has 19 amino acids. The germline CDR1 and CDR2 sequences are PRHDT and FYEKMQ (reference sequence). DNA of the CDR3: TGTGCCAGCAGCCCGCGAGGGACAGGGTTTAGGGAAGCCGGCAATGAGCAGTTCTTC. Protein product: CASSPRGTGFREAGNEQFF.

This clone has only one observation. The V and J genes are TRBV11-2 and TRBJ1-3; D unresolved. Germline V gene data show CDR1 as SGHAT and CDR2 as FQNNGV. V was cut by 1 base and J by 4 bases, with 14 bases left in between. The CDR3 sequence is 16 residues long. The DNA for the CDR3 is TGTGCCAGCAGCTTAGTTCTGACCCCGACGGGAAACACCATATATTTT. Its translation: CASSLVLTPTGNTIYF. The whole variable domain, remainder taken from reference TRBV11-2 and TRBJ1-3, is EAGVAQSPRYKIIEKRQSVAFWCNPISGHATLYWYQQILGQGPKLLIQFQNNGVVDDSQLPKDRFSAERLKGVDSTLKIQPAKLEDSAVYLCASSLVLTPTGNTIYFGEGSWLTVV.

The chain combines TRBV7-2 with TRBJ1-3; D is uncertain. Trimming pared 1 base from V and 10 bases from J, leaving 5 bases between. Germline CDR1 SGHTA, CDR2 FQGNSA. The CDR3 has 11 residues. The CDR3: CASSLVGTIYF. The DNA of the CDR3 is TGTGCCAGCAGCTTAGTGGGAACCATATATTTT. Variable domain in full (rest from reference TRBV7-2 and TRBJ1-3): GAGVSQSPSNKVTEKGKDVELRCDPISGHTALYWYRQSLGQGLEFLIYFQGNSAPDKSGLPSDRFSAERTGGSVSTLTIQRTQQEDSAVYLCASSLVGTIYFGEGSWLTVV.

As regards this clone: Other DNA sequences in the same sample also yield this CDR3. This sequence joins TRBV10-3 and TRBJ2-2, with 12 positions matching TRBD1. The V gene end was trimmed by 3 bases and the J gene end by 6 bases; junction bases not matched to a gene: 5. The V gene's germline CDR1 is ENHRY and CDR2 SYGVKD. The CDR3 has 16 amino acids. The CDR3 reads CAISDPGQGASGELFF. As DNA, the CDR3 is TGTGCCATCAGTGACCCGGGACAGGGGGCTTCCGGGGAGCTGTTTTTT.

This sequence joins TRBV19 and TRBJ2-1; D perhaps matches TRBD2 (6 bases). V was clipped by 10 bases and J by 2 bases, with 18 bases between them. CDR1 LNHDA and CDR2 SQIVND come from the germline V gene (reference sequence). CDR3 length: 15 amino acids. Here the CDR3 reads CATEVRGRAYNEQFF. The CDR3 bases are TGTGCCACTGAGGTGCGGGGAAGGGCCTACAATGAGCAGTTCTTC.

V usage is TRBV5-1 and J usage is TRBJ2-5; TRBD2 might be the D (5 bases). The CDR3 is 14 amino acids. Per the germline V gene, CDR1 is SGHRS and CDR2 is YFSETQ. The V gene lost 7 bases and the J gene lost 5 bases, with 18 bases spanning the gap. CDR3 bases: TGCGCCAGCTCCCACGCGGGTTCCCGGGAGACCCAGTACTTC. Translation gives CASSHAGSRETQYF.

The V call is TRBV5-1, the J call TRBJ1-1; tentatively, D is TRBD1 (5 bases). The CDR3 runs to 14 residues. Trimming pared 2 bases from V and 0 bases from J, leaving 8 bases between. Germline CDR1 is SGHRS and CDR2 is YFSETQ. The CDR3 coding sequence is TGCGCCAGCAGCTTTGGGGGTTTGAACACTGAAGCTTTCTTT. It translates to CASSFGGLNTEAFF. Based on the CDR3 plus reference TRBV5-1 and TRBJ1-1, the full variable domain is KAGVTQTPRYLIKTRGQQVTLSCSPISGHRSVSWYQQTPGQGLQFLFEYFSETQRNKGNFPGRFSGRQFSNSRSEMNVSTLELGDSALYLCASSFGGLNTEAFFGQGTRLTVV.

The chain uses TRBV11-1 and TRBJ2-1; D may be TRBD1 or TRBD2 (5 bases each). The CDR3 covers 13 residues. The germline V gene has CDR1 SGHAT and CDR2 FQDESV (reference sequence). Deletions cut 6 bases from V and 4 bases from J, with 10 bases between. The CDR3 DNA is TGTGCCAGCAGTCAGAGGGGTTACAATGAGCAGTTCTTC. Amino acids: CASSQRGYNEQFF.

The chain couples TRBV6-6 to TRBJ1-5; D is ambiguous. V lost 5 bases, J lost 10 bases, and 6 bases lay in between. Germline loops: CDR1 MNHNY, CDR2 SVGAGI (reference sequence). The CDR3 is 10 amino acids. The CDR3 sequence is CASSEGPQHF. The CDR3 DNA follows: TGTGCCAGCAGTGAGGGACCCCAGCATTTT.

The gene calls are TRBV5-4 and TRBJ2-1, with TRBD2 as a possible D gene (5 bases). V was trimmed by 2 bases and J by 7 bases, leaving 10 bases between them. Germline CDR1 reads SGHNT; CDR2 reads YYREEE (reference sequence). The CDR3 sequence is 13 residues long. The CDR3 DNA is TGTGCCAGCAGCTTCTGGACTGTGAATGAGCAGTTCTTC. It yields the protein CASSFWTVNEQFF.

The V call is TRBV9, the J call TRBJ1-6; 8 nucleotides agree with TRBD1. This CDR3 spans 15 amino acids. Germline CDR1 SGDLS, CDR2 YYNGEE. The J segment lost 10 bases and the V segment lost 0 bases, leaving 6 bases of the junction unmatched. Here the CDR3 DNA reads TGTGCCAGCAGCGTAGGACAGGGGACCCAGTCACCCCTCCACTTT. This codes for CASSVGQGTQSPLHF.

In this sample, this clone turned up once. The CDR3 DNA is TGTGCCAGCTCAGAAGGGGGGGAGCAGTACTTC. Protein: CASSEGGEQYF. V usage is TRBV18 and J usage is TRBJ2-7; D is perhaps TRBD1 or TRBD2 (6 bases each). V lost 5 bases to trimming and J lost 7 bases, with 9 bases between them. There are 11 residues in the CDR3. Germline V gene sequence: CDR1 KGHSH, CDR2 LQKENI.

This clone came up once. V is TRBV18 and J is TRBJ2-3; 12 bases are a match to TRBD2. The germline V gene has CDR1 KGHSH and CDR2 LQKENI. Losses at the gene ends were 3 bases for V and 1 base for J; bases not matched to a gene: 5. This CDR3 comprises 17 residues. The CDR3 bases are TGTGCCAGCTCACCGACTCGGACTAGCGGGGGCACAGATACGCAGTATTTT. Amino acids: CASSPTRTSGGTDTQYF. Combining the CDR3 with reference TRBV18 and TRBJ2-3 gives the whole variable domain NAGVMQNPRHLVRRRGQEARLRCSPMKGHSHVYWYRQLPEEGLKFMVYLQKENIIDESGMPKERFSAEFPKEGPSILRIQQVVRGDSAAYFCASSPTRTSGGTDTQYFGPGTRLTVL.

This clone was seen just once. V gene TRBV19 combines with J gene TRBJ2-1, with 9 positions matching TRBD2. This CDR3 has 15 residues. Germline CDR1 reads LNHDA; CDR2 reads SQIVND (reference sequence). The V and J ends lost 3 bases and 9 bases, in that order; junction bases with no gene match: 9. The CDR3 spells CASSISGGLGGEQFF. In DNA, the CDR3 is TGTGCCAGTAGTATTAGCGGGGGCCTGGGAGGTGAGCAGTTCTTC. The complete variable domain, with remaining parts taken from reference TRBV19 and TRBJ2-1, reads DGGITQSPKYLFRKEGQNVTLSCEQNLNHDAMYWYRQDPGQGLRLIYYSQIVNDFQKGDIAEGYSVSREKKESFPLTVTSAQKNPTAFYLCASSISGGLGGEQFFGPGTRLTVL.

V usage is TRBV2 and J usage is TRBJ1-5, with TRBD1 identical over 9 bases. Per germline, CDR1 SNHLY and CDR2 FYNNEI. The CDR3 runs to 13 residues. With 8 bases clipped from V and 11 bases from J, the junction kept 10 bases outside the gene matches. The CDR3 DNA follows: TGTGCCAGCGAGGACAGGGGCCCAGGATCCCAGCATTTT. Amino acid sequence: CASEDRGPGSQHF.

The chain has TRBV2 and TRBJ2-7, with D possibly matching TRBD2 (7 bases). Germline assignment: CDR1 SNHLY and CDR2 FYNNEI. Trimming removed 10 bases from V and 2 bases from J, with 24 bases in between. This CDR3 is 16 amino acids long. This CDR3 reads CAILPPYREGAYEQYF. Written as DNA, the CDR3 is TGTGCCATACTGCCTCCCTACAGGGAGGGAGCCTACGAGCAGTACTTC.